The 27 T cell receptor beta chains given below trace back to one sample, sequenced in a study of blood T cell repertoires in COVID-19. Using immunoSEQ multiplex PCR, the repertoire was profiled, and TCRdb retains in-frame clones only, with some absent. Altogether 250,000 to 350,000 clones are present, approximately 90% being singletons, with the ten largest covering about 2.2%. The sample comprised peripheral blood. These receptors were taken from a woman aged 50 to 60 who had recovered from COVID-19.

This clone showed up just once. The rearrangement joins TRBV19 to TRBJ1-4; no clear D gene. CDR1 is LNHDA and CDR2 is SQIVND in the germline V gene (reference sequence). Trimming took off 4 bases at V and 3 bases at J, with 15 bases between the two ends. The CDR3 covers 16 residues. CDR3 sequence reads: CASSNRLGIPNEKLFF. The CDR3 DNA sequence: TGTGCCAGTAGTAACCGACTAGGGATCCCTAATGAAAAACTGTTTTTT.

The chain employs TRBV19 and TRBJ1-1; D is perhaps TRBD1 (6 bases). The CDR3 is made up of 16 amino acids. CDR1 LNHDA and CDR2 SQIVND come from the germline V gene (reference sequence). The V and J ends lost 5 bases and 3 bases respectively, with 19 bases between them. The CDR3 sequence: CASSVPGHRLDTEAFF. The CDR3 DNA is TGTGCCAGTAGTGTCCCGGGACACCGTCTCGACACTGAAGCTTTCTTT.

The chain combines TRBV6-6 with TRBJ1-5; no reliable D call. Trimming took off 2 bases at V and 0 bases at J, with 11 bases between the two ends. Looked up from germline, CDR1 is MNHNY and CDR2 is SVGAGI (reference sequence). The CDR3 is 16 amino acids. CDR3 residues: CASSYGILSSNQPQHF. The DNA for the CDR3 is TGTGCCAGCAGTTACGGCATCTTGTCTAGCAATCAGCCCCAGCATTTT.

The CDR3 bases are TGTGCCACGAAGCAGGGAAACACCGGGGAGCTGTTTTTT. Translated, it gives CATKQGNTGELFF. The chain combines TRBV6-5 with TRBJ2-2; tentatively, D is TRBD1 (5 bases). Germline-derived CDR1 and CDR2 are MNHEY and SVGAGI. The CDR3 is 13 residues long. The ends were cut back, 10 bases at V and 2 bases at J, with 11 bases in the middle.

The chain employs TRBV7-3 and TRBJ1-2; D possibly corresponds to TRBD1 (6 bases). Germline CDR1 reads SGHTA; CDR2 reads FQGTGA. The V gene lost 2 bases and the J gene lost 0 bases, with 10 bases spanning the gap. The CDR3 has 15 amino acids. CDR3: CASSLGAGANYGYTF. The CDR3 DNA reads as TGTGCCAGCAGCTTAGGGGCAGGGGCTAACTATGGCTACACCTTC.

This clone was counted only a few times. The V call is TRBV7-9, the J call TRBJ1-5; TRBD1 matches at 8 bases. There are 15 residues in the CDR3. After removal of 3 bases from V and 4 bases from J, the junction contained 5 bases not matched to a gene. Per germline, CDR1 SEHNR and CDR2 FQNEAQ (reference sequence). The DNA for the CDR3 is TGTGCCAGCAGCTTGAATACAGGGGGGAATCAGCCCCAGCATTTT. Translation gives CASSLNTGGNQPQHF.

The CDR3 is CASSRTVGSGANVLTF. In DNA, the CDR3 is TGTGCCAGCAGCCGGACAGTGGGCTCTGGGGCCAACGTCCTGACTTTC. The chain uses TRBV6-4 and TRBJ2-6; maybe TRBD1 (6 bases). The CDR3 sequence is 16 residues long. Germline CDR1 is MRHNA and CDR2 is SNTAGT. Trimming took 6 bases from V and 0 from J, leaving 12 bases between them.

The chain couples TRBV11-2 to TRBJ1-1; 7 nucleotides line up with TRBD1. The CDR3 consists of 14 residues. Trimming cost V 5 bases and J 0 bases; bases outside gene matches: 3. Germline CDR1 and CDR2: SGHAT and FQNNGV. DNA of the CDR3: TGTGCCAGCAGCGACAGGGTTATGAACACTGAAGCTTTCTTT. It translates to CASSDRVMNTEAFF.

This clone was observed at least ten times. The rearrangement uses TRBV9 and TRBJ1-1; TRBD1 might be the D (6 bases). Trimming took off 5 bases at V and 4 bases at J, with 12 bases between the two ends. CDR1 and CDR2 (germline): SGDLS, YYNGEE. The CDR3 totals 13 residues. CDR3 in amino acids: CASSRGGPTEAFF. The DNA for the CDR3 is TGTGCCAGCAGTCGAGGGGGTCCCACTGAAGCTTTCTTT.

The chain couples TRBV7-9 to TRBJ1-3, with D hard to call. V was cut by 3 bases and J by 1 base, with 7 bases left in between. The CDR3 sequence is 14 residues long. The germline gives CDR1 SEHNR, CDR2 FQNEAQ (reference sequence). CDR3 coding DNA: TGTGCCAGCAGCTTTTTACAGTCTGGAAACACCATATATTTT. Translation gives CASSFLQSGNTIYF.

The rearrangement links TRBV7-2 to TRBJ2-2; possibly TRBD2 for D (6 bases). Trimming took 1 base from V and 6 from J, leaving 12 bases between them. The CDR3 is made up of 15 amino acids. Germline assignment: CDR1 SGHTA and CDR2 FQGNSA. The CDR3 region is CASSLVTGAAGELFF. DNA for the CDR3: TGTGCCAGCAGCTTAGTAACGGGAGCAGCCGGGGAGCTGTTTTTT.

This clone was counted between two and nine times. The gene calls are TRBV7-9 and TRBJ2-3; no clear D gene. CDR1 and CDR2 from the germline V gene are SEHNR and FQNEAQ (reference sequence). Trimming left V 6 bases short and J 3 bases short, with 7 bases between. CDR3 length: 12 amino acids. CDR3 DNA sequence: TGTGCCAGCAGTCTCGGGACAGATACGCAGTATTTT. It codes for CASSLGTDTQYF.

This clone showed up just once. This rearrangement joins TRBV7-9 to TRBJ1-1, with TRBD1 matching over 8 bases. Germline V lookup: CDR1 SEHNR, CDR2 FQNEAQ (reference sequence). This CDR3 has 13 residues. The V and J ends lost 5 bases and 4 bases, in that order; junction bases with no gene match: 3. This CDR3 is CASSQTGGTEAFF. The CDR3, as DNA: TGTGCCAGCAGCCAAACAGGGGGCACTGAAGCTTTCTTT.

This chain uses TRBV28 with TRBJ1-1; 10 bases map to TRBD1. The germline CDR1 and CDR2 sequences are MDHEN and SYDVKM. V lost 6 bases and J lost 6; bases outside the gene matches: 13. This CDR3 has 16 amino acids. CDR3 nucleotide sequence: TGTGCCAGCAGCCTACTACCGGGACAGGGGAATCCTGAAGCTTTCTTT. Translation: CASSLLPGQGNPEAFF. Variable domain in full (rest from reference TRBV28 and TRBJ1-1): DVKVTQSSRYLVKRTGEKVFLECVQDMDHENMFWYRQDPGLGLRLIYFSYDVKMKEKGDIPEGYSVSREKKERFSLILESASTNQTSMYLCASSLLPGQGNPEAFFGQGTRLTVV.

The V call is TRBV3-1 (or the pseudogene TRBV3-2), the J call TRBJ1-6, with D possibly being TRBD1 (5 bases). The germline CDR1 and CDR2 sequences are LGHDT and YNNKEL (reference sequence). V gave up 4 bases and J gave up 7 bases, with 14 bases separating them. The CDR3 runs to 15 residues. The CDR3 sequence: CASSPGGTLNSPLHF. The CDR3 DNA follows: TGTGCCAGCAGCCCGGGAGGGACCTTAAATTCACCCCTCCACTTT.

V usage is TRBV4-1 and J usage is TRBJ1-2; possibly TRBD1 for D (6 bases). V lost 1 base, J lost 8 bases, and 14 bases lay in between. The V gene's germline CDR1 is MGHRA and CDR2 YSYEKL. This CDR3 is 14 amino acids long. Here the CDR3 reads CASSQAGAPPGYTF. DNA of the CDR3: TGCGCCAGCAGCCAAGCAGGGGCTCCGCCGGGCTACACCTTC.

This sequence joins TRBV25-1 and TRBJ1-6; D remains ambiguous. V lost 2 bases and J lost 9, with 14 bases in between. CDR3 length: 15 amino acids. The V gene's germline CDR1 is MGHDK and CDR2 SYGVNS. DNA for the CDR3: TGTGCCAGCAGTGAAAGAGTGGCAGCGGGTTCACCCCTCCACTTT. Translation: CASSERVAAGSPLHF.

The gene calls are TRBV5-1 and TRBJ1-1, with TRBD1 matching 9 bases. The germline V gene encodes CDR1 SGHRS and CDR2 YFSETQ. CDR3 size: 14 residues. The ends lost 7 bases at V and 0 bases at J; junction bases unmatched: 4. The CDR3 loop is CASGGTGLNTEAFF. For the CDR3, the DNA is TGCGCCAGCGGTGGGACAGGGTTGAACACTGAAGCTTTCTTT.

The chain links TRBV5-4 to TRBJ1-4, with unresolved D. There are 13 residues in the CDR3. The V end lost 5 bases, the J end lost 3 bases, and 8 bases lay between the germline ends. The germline gives CDR1 SGHNT, CDR2 YYREEE (reference sequence). DNA of the CDR3: TGTGCCAGCAGTACACAAGCTAATGAAAAACTGTTTTTT. It yields the protein CASSTQANEKLFF.

The V call is TRBV30, the J call TRBJ2-7; D is unresolved. The V gene's germline CDR1 is GTSNPN and CDR2 SVGIG (reference sequence). This CDR3 is built from 14 residues. Trimming removed 1 base at V and 2 bases at J, with 12 bases between. The CDR3 protein is CAWSDDTAPYEQYF. The CDR3, as DNA: TGTGCCTGGAGTGACGATACTGCTCCCTACGAGCAGTACTTC.

The chain uses TRBV4-3 and TRBJ2-5, with D perhaps TRBD1 (6 bases). Trimming took off 3 bases at V and 1 base at J, with 12 bases between the two ends. This CDR3 contains 15 residues. CDR1 is LGHNA, CDR2 YSLEER, per germline. CDR3 amino acids: CASSQRGHPQETQYF. The CDR3 DNA sequence: TGCGCCAGCAGCCAGAGGGGACATCCCCAAGAGACCCAGTACTTC.

The V call is TRBV5-8, the J call TRBJ1-5; 7 bases fit TRBD1. Germline CDR1 reads SGHTS; CDR2 reads YDEGEE. CDR3 length: 15 residues. The V and J ends lost 4 bases and 6 bases, in that order; junction bases with no gene match: 10. The CDR3 region is CASSQDRARAQPQHF. Written as DNA, the CDR3 is TGTGCCAGCAGCCAAGACAGGGCGAGGGCTCAGCCCCAGCATTTT.

The chain is built from TRBV20-1 and TRBJ2-7, with D possibly matching TRBD1 (6 bases). V was clipped by 3 bases and J by 1 base, with 19 bases between them. Germline CDR1 reads DFQATT; CDR2 reads SNEGSKA (reference sequence). The CDR3 is made up of 16 amino acids. The CDR3 DNA reads as TGCAGTGCTAGTCCCGAAAAGGCAGGGGTATCCTACGAGCAGTACTTC. This translates into CSASPEKAGVSYEQYF.

The chain's CDR3 is CASTAGGTYGYTF. CDR3 nucleotides: TGTGCCAGCACCGCAGGGGGCACCTATGGCTACACCTTC. The V call is TRBV6-5, the J call TRBJ1-2, with TRBD1 matching over 8 bases. The CDR3 runs 13 residues. CDR1 and CDR2 (germline): MNHEY, SVGAGI. The J segment lost 4 bases and the V segment lost 7 bases, leaving 5 bases of the junction unmatched.

As to this clone: The junction departs from the called germline gene at one end, perhaps through a read error. V and J are TRBV28 and TRBJ2-7, with 8 nucleotides matching TRBD1. The germline gives CDR1 MDHEN, CDR2 SYDVKM. The CDR3 contains 12 residues. CDR3 region: CASSLVGTGWNF. CDR3 nucleotide sequence: TGTGCCAGCAGTTTGGTCGGGACAGGATGGAACTTC.

The chain carries TRBV5-1 and TRBJ1-1; D uncertain. Looked up from germline, CDR1 is SGHRS and CDR2 is YFSETQ. CDR3 length: 15 amino acids. V dropped 4 bases and J dropped 0 bases, with 13 bases sitting between them. CDR3 in DNA: TGCGCCAGCAGCCTCACCTCGGGTCTGAACACTGAAGCTTTCTTT. Translating gives CASSLTSGLNTEAFF.

The chain couples TRBV9 to TRBJ2-1; TRBD2 matches at 8 bases. J gave up 4 bases and V 1 base, and 10 bases lay outside the gene matches. Germline V CDR1 and CDR2: SGDLS, YYNGEE. The CDR3 consists of 17 residues. CDR3 loop: CASSVLGSGDAYNEQFF. The CDR3 bases are TGTGCCAGCAGCGTATTAGGTAGCGGGGATGCTTACAATGAGCAGTTCTTC.